This TCR beta chain comes out of a study of CD8 T cells in Susac syndrome. This clonotype was detected once. CD8+ and CD4+ T cells taken from blood had their TCR beta sequenced. RNA in amounts of roughly 0.5 to 1 ug was reverse transcribed with random hexamers. TCRdb fed the immunoSEQ multiplex PCR reads into MiXCR, producing one record per CDR3 protein. The sample lists 150,000 to 200,000 distinct CDR3 sequences; roughly 94% were seen once. Unmatched junction bases numbered 6, after V lost 7 bases and J lost 1 base. Germline lookup yields CDR1 SQVTM and CDR2 ANQGSEA. There are 13 residues in the CDR3.

Sequenced input: CD4+ T cells from PBMCs. The clonotype was recovered from a human donor with multiple sclerosis. V usage is TRBV29-1 and J usage is TRBJ2-5, with TRBD1 identical over 7 bases. DNA for the CDR3: TGCAGCGCCACAGGACAGGCCCAAGAGACCCAGTACTTC. Protein product: CSATGQAQETQYF.